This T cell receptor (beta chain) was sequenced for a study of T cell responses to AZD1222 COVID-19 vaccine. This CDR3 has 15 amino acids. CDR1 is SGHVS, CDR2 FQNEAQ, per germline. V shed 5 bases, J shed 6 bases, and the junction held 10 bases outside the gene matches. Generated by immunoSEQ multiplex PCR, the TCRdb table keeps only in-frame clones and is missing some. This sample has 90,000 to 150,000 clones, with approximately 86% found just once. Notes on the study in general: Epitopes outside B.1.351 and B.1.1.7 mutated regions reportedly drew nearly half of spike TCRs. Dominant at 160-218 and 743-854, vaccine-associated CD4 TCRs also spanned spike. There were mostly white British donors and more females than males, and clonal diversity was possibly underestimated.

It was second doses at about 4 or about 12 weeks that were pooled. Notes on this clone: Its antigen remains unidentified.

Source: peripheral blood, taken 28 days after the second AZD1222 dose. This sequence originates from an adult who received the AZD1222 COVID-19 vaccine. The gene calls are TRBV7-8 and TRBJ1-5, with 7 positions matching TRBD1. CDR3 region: CASSRDRVVGQPQHF. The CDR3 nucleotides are TGTGCCAGCAGCCGAGACAGGGTTGTAGGTCAGCCCCAGCATTTT.